A single sample gave rise to the 15 T cell receptor beta chains below, sequenced in a study of CD8 T cells in ankylosing spondylitis. Study-wide findings and caveats: Seven to nine highly homologous variants formed a TCR beta motif that appeared characteristic of ankylosing spondylitis blood.

What these receptors recognize is not known. Each CDR3 protein is one row after TCRdb ran MiXCR on the 5' RACE reads. Here the sample spans about 400,000 distinct CDR3 sequences, about 20% being singletons. The source material was blood, either unsorted or a sorted T cell fraction (not recorded which). These receptors were taken from a male donor with ankylosing spondylitis.

The CDR3 region is CATSDPQQGASSGANVLTF. The CDR3, as DNA: TGTGCCACCAGTGACCCTCAACAGGGGGCTAGCTCTGGGGCCAACGTCCTGACTTTC. The chain uses TRBV24-1 and TRBJ2-6, with 9 bases that match TRBD1. V lost 4 bases, J lost 0 bases, and 9 bases stayed unmatched. The CDR3 sequence is 19 residues long. Germline loops: CDR1 KGHDR, CDR2 SFDVKD.

This clonotype has just a few counts. This rearrangement joins TRBV30 to TRBJ2-2; D is perhaps TRBD2 (5 bases). Trimming pared 7 bases from V and 2 bases from J, leaving 14 bases between. The CDR3 sequence is 14 residues long. Germline lookup yields CDR1 GTSNPN and CDR2 SVGIG (reference sequence). The CDR3 coding sequence is TGTGCCTCCCCCGGGAACTATAACACCGGGGAGCTGTTTTTT. Its protein is CASPGNYNTGELFF.

The V gene is TRBV18, the J gene TRBJ2-2; D is unclear. Trimming stripped 2 bases from V and 0 bases from J, with 7 bases between. Germline CDR1 KGHSH, CDR2 LQKENI. The CDR3 runs to 15 residues. The CDR3 DNA reads as TGTGCCAGCTCACCAGGGAATTCGAACACCGGGGAGCTGTTTTTT. This codes for CASSPGNSNTGELFF.

The chain is built from TRBV2 and TRBJ1-2; no clear D. V gave up 3 bases and J gave up 2 bases, with 10 bases separating them. The CDR3 consists of 14 residues. Germline V CDR1 and CDR2: SNHLY, FYNNEI. The CDR3 coding sequence is TGTGCCAGCAGTGAGAAAGGACGGAACTATGGCTACACCTTC. Translating it yields CASSEKGRNYGYTF.

This clonotype was found a few times. The chain uses TRBV28 and TRBJ2-7; D uncertain. The CDR3 covers 14 residues. Looked up from germline, CDR1 is MDHEN and CDR2 is SYDVKM. The V end was cut by 6 bases, the J end by 3 bases, with 15 bases between. The CDR3 loop reads CASRSQSAYYEQYF. The CDR3 DNA sequence: TGTGCCAGCAGGTCCCAGTCCGCCTACTACGAGCAGTACTTC.

The CDR3 DNA sequence: TGTGCCGGACAGGTGCTCAGGGGAGAGACCCAGTACTTC. This translates into CAGQVLRGETQYF. The rearrangement uses TRBV2 and TRBJ2-5; TRBD1 aligns across 7 bases. Trimming cost V 11 bases and J 4 bases; bases outside gene matches: 10. Germline loops: CDR1 SNHLY, CDR2 FYNNEI. There are 13 residues in the CDR3.

This clonotype has only a few counts. The CDR3 nucleotides read TGCGCCAGCAGCTTGGCATCAGGGGATGGCTACACCTTC. It encodes CASSLASGDGYTF. The chain uses TRBV5-1 and TRBJ1-2, with D perhaps TRBD1 (6 bases). CDR1 is SGHRS, CDR2 YFSETQ, per germline. CDR3 length: 13 amino acids. Trimming left V 0 bases short and J 6 bases short, with 9 bases between. Combining the CDR3 with reference TRBV5-1 and TRBJ1-2 gives the whole variable domain KAGVTQTPRYLIKTRGQQVTLSCSPISGHRSVSWYQQTPGQGLQFLFEYFSETQRNKGNFPGRFSGRQFSNSRSEMNVSTLELGDSALYLCASSLASGDGYTFGSGTRLTVV.

This chain uses TRBV5-1 with TRBJ2-4; D is ambiguous. CDR1 SGHRS and CDR2 YFSETQ come from the germline V gene. Trimming shortened V by 3 bases and J by 1 base, and 17 bases separated the two germline ends. This CDR3 is built from 17 residues. Here the CDR3 DNA reads TGCGCCAGCAGCTCTCGGAGAGAAGGAGTTGCCAAAAACATTCAGTACTTC. Translated, it gives CASSSRREGVAKNIQYF.

The chain employs TRBV12-3 or TRBV12-4 and TRBJ2-2, with a possible D match to TRBD1 (6 bases). Between the trimmed V and J ends, which lost 5 bases and 10 bases, there was a span of 14 bases. CDR3 length: 13 residues. The CDR3 nucleotides are TGTGCCAGCAGTGGAACAGGGAAGTCGGAGCTGTTTTTT. The encoded protein is CASSGTGKSELFF.

This clonotype was counted between two and nine times. This chain uses TRBV27 with TRBJ2-3; TRBD2 matches 9 bases. Germline CDR1 and CDR2: MNHEY and SMNVEV (reference sequence). J lost 6 bases, V lost 3 bases, and 10 bases had no gene match. The CDR3 runs 16 residues. The CDR3 loop is CASSFQGGRAADTQYF. CDR3 nucleotides: TGTGCCAGCAGTTTTCAGGGCGGGAGGGCCGCGGATACGCAGTATTTT.

This clonotype was found a few times. V usage is TRBV30 and J usage is TRBJ2-1; 8 nucleotides align to TRBD2. Looked up from germline, CDR1 is GTSNPN and CDR2 is SVGIG (reference sequence). The ends lost 2 bases at V and 9 bases at J; junction bases unmatched: 9. The length of the CDR3 is 14 residues. CDR3 region: CAWSISGSGAEQFF. For the CDR3, the DNA is TGTGCCTGGAGTATAAGCGGGAGCGGTGCTGAGCAGTTCTTC.

The chain has TRBV5-1 and TRBJ2-1; 7 bases map to TRBD1. This CDR3 contains 15 residues. Germline-derived CDR1 and CDR2 are SGHRS and YFSETQ. With 0 bases clipped from V and 2 bases from J, the junction kept 2 bases outside the gene matches. The CDR3, as DNA: TGCGCCAGCAGCTTGGTTAGGGGGCCCTACAATGAGCAGTTCTTC. It yields the protein CASSLVRGPYNEQFF. The whole variable domain, filled in from reference TRBV5-1 and TRBJ2-1, reads KAGVTQTPRYLIKTRGQQVTLSCSPISGHRSVSWYQQTPGQGLQFLFEYFSETQRNKGNFPGRFSGRQFSNSRSEMNVSTLELGDSALYLCASSLVRGPYNEQFFGPGTRLTVL.

The rearrangement joins TRBV7-2 to TRBJ2-1; 13 bases agree with TRBD2. Germline V gives CDR1 SGHTA, CDR2 FQGNSA. Trimming at V came to 8 bases and at J to 6 bases, leaving 10 bases not matched to a gene. This CDR3 is built from 16 residues. CDR3 sequence reads: CASRGLAGPLVNEQFF. For the CDR3, the DNA is TGTGCCAGCCGGGGACTAGCGGGACCGCTCGTCAATGAGCAGTTCTTC. Looking up the rest from reference TRBV7-2 and TRBJ2-1 gives the full variable domain: GAGVSQSPSNKVTEKGKDVELRCDPISGHTALYWYRQSLGQGLEFLIYFQGNSAPDKSGLPSDRFSAERTGGSVSTLTIQRTQQEDSAVYLCASRGLAGPLVNEQFFGPGTRLTVL.

The chain links TRBV2 to TRBJ1-2, with D maybe TRBD1 (5 bases). The V gene lost 0 bases and the J gene lost 2 bases, with 7 bases spanning the gap. CDR1 and CDR2 (germline): SNHLY, FYNNEI. The CDR3 spans 14 residues. CDR3 bases: TGTGCCAGCAGTGAAGCGCAGGGAAACTATGGCTACACCTTC. It yields the protein CASSEAQGNYGYTF.

This sequence joins TRBV12-3 or TRBV12-4 and TRBJ2-7; D is possibly TRBD1 or TRBD2 (5 bases each). The V gene lost 5 bases and the J gene lost 4 bases, with 15 bases spanning the gap. CDR3 size: 14 residues. The chain's CDR3 is CASSQGRRTYEQYF. CDR3 coding DNA: TGTGCCAGCAGTCAGGGACGGAGGACATACGAGCAGTACTTC.